This entry lists 25 T cell receptor beta chains sequenced from one sample in a study of T cells in Graves' hyperthyroidism and ophthalmopathy. Regions amplified from RNA transcripts were the TCR beta CDR3 regions. Using the HTBI primer set, a first-round RT-PCR was run on the TCR CDR3. Via MiXCR, TCRdb re-called the multiplex PCR reads, giving one row per CDR3 protein. The sample includes 410,000 or so distinct CDR3 sequences, under 15% of them seen just once. What was sequenced was blood. The receptors shown here come from a man between 18 and 35 years old with Graves' ophthalmopathy.

CDR3 nucleotides: TGTGCCACCAGTGATGTCGGACGGACTTACAATGAGCAGTTCTTC. It encodes CATSDVGRTYNEQFF. The chain combines TRBV24-1 with TRBJ2-1; tentative D call: TRBD2 (5 bases). The CDR3 sequence is 15 residues long. Trimming took 3 bases from V and 4 from J, leaving 12 bases between them. Germline V lookup: CDR1 KGHDR, CDR2 SFDVKD.

There are a few counts of this clonotype. V usage is TRBV19 and J usage is TRBJ1-5; perhaps TRBD1 as D (5 bases). The CDR3 loop spans 14 amino acids. Germline V CDR1 and CDR2: LNHDA, SQIVND (reference sequence). Trimming pared 2 bases from V and 6 bases from J, leaving 11 bases between. The CDR3 nucleotides are TGTGCCAGTAGTATAAACGGGGGGAGTCAGCCCCAGCATTTT. Its translation: CASSINGGSQPQHF. The variable domain in full, with the rest retrieved from reference TRBV19 and TRBJ1-5, is DGGITQSPKYLFRKEGQNVTLSCEQNLNHDAMYWYRQDPGQGLRLIYYSQIVNDFQKGDIAEGYSVSREKKESFPLTVTSAQKNPTAFYLCASSINGGSQPQHFGDGTRLSIL.

This clonotype has ten or more counts. The chain uses TRBV12-3 or TRBV12-4 and TRBJ2-2, with TRBD1 as a possible D gene (5 bases). V lost 5 bases and J lost 5, with 9 bases in between. The CDR3 sequence is 13 residues long. CDR3 region: CASSQQVTGELFF. Written as DNA, the CDR3 is TGTGCCAGCAGTCAACAGGTTACCGGGGAGCTGTTTTTT.

This clonotype was seen many times. The CDR3 coding sequence is TGTGCCAGCAGGCTAGCGGGGGCCGGAGAGACCCAGTACTTC. Protein: CASRLAGAGETQYF. J is TRBJ2-5 and V is TRBV5-6; 10 nucleotides align to TRBD2. V gave up 5 bases and J gave up 4 bases; unmatched junction bases: 5. The CDR3 extends over 14 amino acids. Germline assignment: CDR1 SGHDT and CDR2 YYEEEE.

This clonotype has just a few counts. The chain employs TRBV4-1 and TRBJ1-6; TRBD1 agrees at 7 bases. V gave up 1 base and J gave up 10 bases; unmatched junction bases: 10. The germline V gene has CDR1 MGHRA and CDR2 YSYEKL. The CDR3 runs to 16 residues. CDR3 DNA sequence: TGCGCCAGCAGCCAAGGACTGAGGGGGCGGTGGTCACCCCTCCACTTT. Encoded protein: CASSQGLRGRWSPLHF.

This clonotype has just a few counts. J is TRBJ1-6 and V is TRBV19, with TRBD1 matching 8 bases. J gave up 10 bases and V 1 base, and 9 bases lay outside the gene matches. Germline values: CDR1 LNHDA, CDR2 SQIVND (reference sequence). The CDR3 extends over 16 amino acids. The CDR3 sequence is CASSIALTGAGSPLHF. The CDR3 nucleotides are TGTGCCAGTAGTATAGCCCTGACAGGGGCAGGGTCACCCCTCCACTTT.

The V gene is TRBV27, the J gene TRBJ1-1; D remains ambiguous. V was trimmed by 4 bases and J by 3 bases, leaving 12 bases between them. CDR3 size: 14 residues. In germline, CDR1 is MNHEY, CDR2 SMNVEV (reference sequence). The CDR3 here is CASSSAGFYTEAFF. In DNA form, the CDR3 reads TGTGCCAGCAGTTCGGCGGGATTCTACACTGAAGCTTTCTTT.

Only a few counts were recorded for this clonotype. The rearrangement joins TRBV9 to TRBJ1-2, with a possible D match to TRBD1 (5 bases). V dropped 1 base and J dropped 2 bases, with 12 bases sitting between them. The CDR3 totals 15 residues. Germline CDR1 SGDLS, CDR2 YYNGEE. The CDR3 here is CASSVWQGENYGYTF. The DNA for the CDR3 is TGTGCCAGCAGCGTATGGCAGGGAGAAAACTATGGCTACACCTTC.

The chain joins TRBV11-1 to TRBJ2-1, with 7 bases that match TRBD2. Germline-derived CDR1 and CDR2 are SGHAT and FQDESV (reference sequence). CDR3 length equals 15 residues. After removal of 1 base from V and 7 bases from J, the junction contained 7 bases not matched to a gene. The CDR3 DNA is TGTGCCAGCAGCTTAGGGCTAGCGGTTGGGAATGAGCAGTTCTTC. Translating gives CASSLGLAVGNEQFF.

CDR3 amino acids: CASSRDRAKDTQYF. CDR3 nucleotides: TGTGCCAGTAGCCGCGACAGGGCTAAAGATACGCAGTATTTT. The chain is built from TRBV19 and TRBJ2-3, with 7 bases fitting TRBD1. The J segment lost 5 bases and the V segment lost 6 bases, leaving 8 bases of the junction unmatched. CDR1 is LNHDA, CDR2 SQIVND, per germline (reference sequence). This CDR3 spans 14 amino acids.

Ten or more counts support this clonotype. V usage is TRBV10-3 and J usage is TRBJ2-3, with 15 bases aligning to TRBD2. Per germline, CDR1 ENHRY and CDR2 SYGVKD. V lost 4 bases to trimming and J lost 5 bases; unmatched junction nucleotides: 7. This CDR3 is 17 amino acids long. The CDR3 region has the DNA TGTGCCATCAGTGTTGGACTAGCGGGAGGGCCAGGAGATACGCAGTATTTT. This sequence encodes CAISVGLAGGPGDTQYF.

On this clonotype: A much bigger clone sits one base away, suggesting this may be a read error. The V call is TRBV6-2 or TRBV6-3, the J call TRBJ2-1; 7 bases match TRBD2. CDR3 length: 15 amino acids. The germline V gene encodes CDR1 MNHEY and CDR2 SVGEGT. The CDR3 nucleotides are TGTGCCAGCAGTGACTCGACGGGGGGATACAATGAGCAGTTCTTC. It is translated as CASSDSTGGYNEQFF.

The gene calls are TRBV10-3 and TRBJ2-1; D not resolved. The CDR3 is 11 residues long. Looked up from germline, CDR1 is ENHRY and CDR2 is SYGVKD. V lost 4 bases and J 8 bases, leaving 6 bases between the germline ends. For the CDR3, the DNA is TGTGCCATCAGTGGGGCCCATGAGCAGTTCTTC. Its translation: CAISGAHEQFF.

This clonotype has more than one count but fewer than ten. The V and J genes are TRBV5-6 and TRBJ1-6, with D tentatively TRBD1 (6 bases). Trimming took off 0 bases at V and 8 bases at J, with 9 bases between the two ends. The germline CDR1 and CDR2 sequences are SGHDT and YYEEEE. This CDR3 is built from 14 residues. In DNA, the CDR3 is TGTGCCAGCAGCTTGGAGGACAGATATTCACCCCTCCACTTT. It encodes CASSLEDRYSPLHF.

This clonotype was seen repeatedly, ten times or more. The chain employs TRBV15 and TRBJ1-5; possibly TRBD1 for D (5 bases). V lost 0 bases to trimming and J lost 9 bases, with 15 bases between them. The CDR3 loop spans 15 amino acids. Per germline, CDR1 LNHNV and CDR2 YYDKDF (reference sequence). The CDR3 nucleotides are TGTGCCACCAGCAGAGATCAGGGCCCGGGGTGGCCCCAGCATTTT. Protein sequence: CATSRDQGPGWPQHF.

This chain links TRBV13 with TRBJ1-6; D remains ambiguous. From germline, CDR1 is PRHDT and CDR2 FYEKMQ (reference sequence). V lost 1 base to trimming and J lost 10 bases, with 11 bases between them. The CDR3 has 14 amino acids. The CDR3: CASSLAQVDSPLHF. In nucleotides, the CDR3 is TGTGCCAGCAGCTTAGCTCAGGTGGACTCACCCCTCCACTTT. Filled out from reference TRBV13 and TRBJ1-6, the complete variable domain reads AAGVIQSPRHLIKEKRETATLKCYPIPRHDTVYWYQQGPGQDPQFLISFYEKMQSDKGSIPDRFSAQQFSDYHSELNMSSLELGDSALYFCASSLAQVDSPLHFGNGTRLTVT.

This clonotype was detected a few times. The chain couples TRBV20-1 to TRBJ2-7, with TRBD2 matching 10 bases. The J call is in doubt because the DNA end fits TRBJ2-1 better. The CDR3 extends over 16 amino acids. Germline V gene data show CDR1 as DFQATT and CDR2 as SNEGSKA (reference sequence). CDR3 DNA sequence: TGCAGTGCTAGAGACCCCCCTAGCGGGAGCTTCTATGAGCAGTTCTTC. Translation gives CSARDPPSGSFYEQFF.

This clonotype was recorded a few times. The chain joins TRBV4-1 to TRBJ1-2; 8 bases match TRBD1. The junction had 7 bases not matched to a gene; V was cut back by 5 bases and J by 8 bases. Germline CDR1 and CDR2: MGHRA and YSYEKL. This CDR3 contains 13 residues. The CDR3 here is CASSTSGGPGYTF. CDR3 sequence (DNA): TGCGCCAGCAGCACTTCAGGGGGCCCGGGCTACACCTTC.

This clonotype was detected many times. V and J are TRBV9 and TRBJ2-7, with D perhaps matching TRBD1 (6 bases). Trimming took off 3 bases at V and 0 bases at J, with 13 bases between the two ends. Germline V gives CDR1 SGDLS, CDR2 YYNGEE. CDR3 length: 15 amino acids. Here the CDR3 reads CASSETGTSSYEQYF. CDR3 in DNA: TGTGCCAGCAGCGAGACAGGTACCAGCTCCTACGAGCAGTACTTC.

This clonotype was picked up a small number of times. V and J are TRBV6-1 and TRBJ2-1; TRBD1 might be the D (6 bases). Per germline, CDR1 MNHNS and CDR2 SASEGT. V was pared by 5 bases and J by 2 bases, with 10 bases between. This CDR3 has 14 amino acids. As DNA, the CDR3 is TGTGCCAGCAGTTCAGGGGCCGCCTACAATGAGCAGTTCTTC. Protein: CASSSGAAYNEQFF.

The chain is built from TRBV20-1 and TRBJ1-6; no clear D gene. CDR3 size: 15 residues. The ends were cut back, 0 bases at V and 8 bases at J, with 14 bases in the middle. Germline values: CDR1 DFQATT, CDR2 SNEGSKA (reference sequence). The CDR3 loop is CSARDSAWEYSPLHF. The CDR3 bases are TGCAGTGCTAGAGATTCTGCGTGGGAGTATTCACCCCTCCACTTT.

At least ten counts were recorded for this clonotype. The rearrangement links TRBV7-6 to TRBJ2-3, with 9 bases identical to TRBD2. The J segment lost 2 bases and the V segment lost 5 bases, leaving 14 bases of the junction unmatched. Germline V gene sequence: CDR1 SGHVS, CDR2 FNYEAQ. The CDR3 loop spans 18 amino acids. This CDR3 is CASSPPWASGVTTDTQYF. The CDR3, as DNA: TGTGCCAGCAGCCCTCCCTGGGCTAGCGGGGTAACCACAGATACGCAGTATTTT.

This clonotype was detected many times. The chain joins TRBV3-1 to TRBJ2-3, with 10 bases aligning to TRBD2. The V and J ends lost 6 bases and 2 bases, in that order; junction bases with no gene match: 5. The germline V gene has CDR1 LGHDT and CDR2 YNNKEL (reference sequence). The CDR3 sequence is 15 residues long. This CDR3 reads CASRPTSGLTDTQYF. The CDR3 coding sequence is TGTGCCAGCAGACCGACTAGCGGGCTCACAGATACGCAGTATTTT.

This clonotype appeared many times. The chain links TRBV10-3 to TRBJ2-7; possibly TRBD1 or TRBD2 for D (7 bases each). Germline CDR1 reads ENHRY; CDR2 reads SYGVKD. Trimming took 8 bases from V and 5 from J, leaving 22 bases between them. The CDR3 totals 15 residues. The CDR3 sequence: CAIGFDREGWHEQYF. CDR3 sequence (DNA): TGTGCCATCGGATTTGACAGGGAGGGTTGGCACGAGCAGTACTTC.

This clonotype was detected ten times or more. This chain links TRBV18 with TRBJ1-3; no firm D call. The germline V gene encodes CDR1 KGHSH and CDR2 LQKENI. The CDR3 has 13 amino acids. The V gene lost 2 bases and the J gene lost 2 bases, with 4 bases spanning the gap. CDR3 in DNA: TGTGCCAGCTCACCAGGCGCTGGAAACACCATATATTTT. Its translation: CASSPGAGNTIYF.